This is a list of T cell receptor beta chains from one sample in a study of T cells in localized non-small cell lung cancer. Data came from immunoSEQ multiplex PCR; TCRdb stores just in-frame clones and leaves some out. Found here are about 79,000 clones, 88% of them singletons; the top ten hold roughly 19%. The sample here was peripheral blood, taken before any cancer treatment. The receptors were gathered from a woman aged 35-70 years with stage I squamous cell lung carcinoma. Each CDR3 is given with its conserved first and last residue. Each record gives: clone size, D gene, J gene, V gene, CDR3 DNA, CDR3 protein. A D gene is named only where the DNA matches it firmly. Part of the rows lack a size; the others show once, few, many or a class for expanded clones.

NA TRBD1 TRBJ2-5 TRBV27 TGTGCCAGCAGTCCCGACAGGGGGCGCCAAGAGACCCAGTACTTC CASSPDRGRQETQYF
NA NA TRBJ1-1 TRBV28 TGTGCCAGCAGTCCCTCGGGTAGCACTGAAGCTTTCTTT CASSPSGSTEAFF
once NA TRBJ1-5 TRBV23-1 TGCGCCAGCAGTCAAGGGGGGCCGGATAGCAATCAGCCCCAGCATTTT CASSQGGPDSNQPQHF
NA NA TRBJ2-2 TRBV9 TGTGCCAGCAGCGTAGGGCAGACAACCGGGGAGCTGTTTTTT CASSVGQTTGELFF
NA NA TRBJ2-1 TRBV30 TGTGCCTGGAGTCGTTGGGGGGCCGGCAATGAGCAGTTCTTC CAWSRWGAGNEQFF
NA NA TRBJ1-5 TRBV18 TGTGCCAGCTCGCCTGGGGCGGACCAGCCCCAGCATTTT CASSPGADQPQHF
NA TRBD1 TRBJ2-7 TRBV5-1 TGCGCCAGCAGCATCCCCGGGACAGAAGCCTACGAGCAGTACTTC CASSIPGTEAYEQYF
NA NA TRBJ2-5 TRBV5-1 TGCGCCAGCAGCTTGGGAGGGTTGTATGGTAGAGAGACCCAGTACTTC CASSLGGLYGRETQYF
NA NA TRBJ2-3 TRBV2 TGTGCCAGCAACGAGCGGGTATCCACAGATACGCAGTATTTT CASNERVSTDTQYF
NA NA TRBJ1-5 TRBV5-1 TGCGCCAGCAGCTTTGCAGGGGCCCTAGGGCAGCCCCAGCATTTT CASSFAGALGQPQHF
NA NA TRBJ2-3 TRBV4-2 TGTGCCAGCAGCCAAGATATCCAGCGGGGCACAGATACGCAGTATTTT CASSQDIQRGTDTQYF
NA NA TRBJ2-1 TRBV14 TGTGCCAGCAGCCCACAAGACAATGAGCAGTTCTTC CASSPQDNEQFF
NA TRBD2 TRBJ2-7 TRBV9 TGTGCCAGCAGTCCCGGGACTAGCGGCCCTCCGTACTTC CASSPGTSGPPYF
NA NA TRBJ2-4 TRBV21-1 TGTGCCAGCAGCAAAGGAGCGGACAGGGCTTTAGCCAAAAACATTCAGTACTTC CASSKGADRALAKNIQYF
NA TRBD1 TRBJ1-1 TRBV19 TGTGCCAGTAGTATGGGACAGAGTTTGGCTGAAGCTTTCTTT CASSMGQSLAEAFF
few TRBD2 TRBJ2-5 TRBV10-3 TGTGCCATCAGTGGTAGCGGGGGGACACCCCGGGAGACCCAGTACTTC CAISGSGGTPRETQYF
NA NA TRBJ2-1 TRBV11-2 TGTGCCAGCAGCTTACGGCCGGGTTATGAGCAGTTCTTC CASSLRPGYEQFF
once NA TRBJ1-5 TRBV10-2 TGCGCCAGCAAAGGAAGGCAGATAAATCAGCCCCAGCATTTT CASKGRQINQPQHF
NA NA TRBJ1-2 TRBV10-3 TGTGCCATCAGTGATGGGACACCGACTAACTATGGCTACACCTTC CAISDGTPTNYGYTF
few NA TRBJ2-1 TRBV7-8 TGTGCCAGCAGGGAGACAGAGAACTCCTACAATGAGCAGTTCTTC CASRETENSYNEQFF
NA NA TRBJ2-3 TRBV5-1 TGCGCCAGCGCCCAGGAGCAATTGACAGATACGCAGTATTTT CASAQEQLTDTQYF
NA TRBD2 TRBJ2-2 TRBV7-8 TGTGCCAGCAGCGGACTAGCGGCGAACACCGGGGAGCTGTTTTTT CASSGLAANTGELFF
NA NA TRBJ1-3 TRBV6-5 TGTGCCAGCAGTCCCCTGTTGAACTCTGGAAACACCATATATTTT CASSPLLNSGNTIYF
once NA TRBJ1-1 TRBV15 TGTGCCACCAGCAGAGATCTCACTGACACTGAAGCTTTCTTT CATSRDLTDTEAFF
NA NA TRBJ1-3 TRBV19 TGTGCCAGTAGCCAGGGTTTGGCTGGAAACACCATATATTTT CASSQGLAGNTIYF
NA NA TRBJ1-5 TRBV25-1 TGTGCCAGCAGTGACGTGGGGGCCGGGGAGCCCCAGCATTTT CASSDVGAGEPQHF
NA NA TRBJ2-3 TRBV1 TGCACCAGCAGCCAATCCTCCGGCCTGACCAGCTTGGGAGCAACAGATACGCAGTATTTT CTSSQSSGLTSLGATDTQYF
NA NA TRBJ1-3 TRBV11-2 TGTGCCAGCAGCTTAACGCTCTCTGGAAACACCATATATTTT CASSLTLSGNTIYF
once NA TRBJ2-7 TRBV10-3 TGTGCCATCAGTTGGAAGCTTGGCGACTACGAGCAGTACTTC CAISWKLGDYEQYF
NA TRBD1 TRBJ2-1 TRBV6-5 TGTGCCAGCAATAGACAGGGCTCGGAGTTCTTC CASNRQGSEFF